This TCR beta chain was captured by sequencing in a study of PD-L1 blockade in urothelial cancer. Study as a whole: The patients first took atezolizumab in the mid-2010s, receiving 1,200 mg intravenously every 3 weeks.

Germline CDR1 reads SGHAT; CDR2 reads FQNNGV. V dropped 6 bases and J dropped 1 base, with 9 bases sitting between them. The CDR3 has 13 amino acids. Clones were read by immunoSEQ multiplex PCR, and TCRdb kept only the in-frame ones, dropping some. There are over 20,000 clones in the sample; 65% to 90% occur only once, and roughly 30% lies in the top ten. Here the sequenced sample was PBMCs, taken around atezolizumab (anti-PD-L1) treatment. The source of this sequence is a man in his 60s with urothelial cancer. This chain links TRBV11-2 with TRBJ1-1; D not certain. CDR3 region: CASRANTNTEAFF. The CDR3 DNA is TGTGCCAGCAGGGCCAATACGAACACTGAAGCTTTCTTT. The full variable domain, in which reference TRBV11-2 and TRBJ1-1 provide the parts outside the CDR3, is EAGVAQSPRYKIIEKRQSVAFWCNPISGHATLYWYQQILGQGPKLLIQFQNNGVVDDSQLPKDRFSAERLKGVDSTLKIQPAKLEDSAVYLCASRANTNTEAFFGQGTRLTVV.